This TCR beta chain was sequenced during a study of T cells in Graves' hyperthyroidism and ophthalmopathy. General observations from the study: Researchers found most expanded thyroid clonotypes above 0.001 in blood as well.

This clonotype occurred many times. As yet, its antigen is unknown. Researchers took RNA transcripts and amplified the TCR beta CDR3 regions from them. During a first-round RT-PCR of the TCR CDR3, the HTBI primer set was used. TCRdb independently ran MiXCR on the multiplex PCR reads; one entry per CDR3 protein. The table records 200,000 to 250,000 distinct CDR3 sequences, approximately 25% of them present only once. V was shortened by 7 bases and J by 0 bases, with 6 bases between the two germline ends. Per the germline V gene, CDR1 is GTSNPN and CDR2 is SVGIG (reference sequence). The CDR3 consists of 11 residues.

This chain uses TRBV30 with TRBJ1-2; D gene unclear. This TCR came from a woman aged 40 to 49 with Graves' ophthalmopathy. The source material was blood. As DNA, the CDR3 is TGTGCCTCCGGGGCTAACTATGGCTACACCTTC. Its protein is CASGANYGYTF.